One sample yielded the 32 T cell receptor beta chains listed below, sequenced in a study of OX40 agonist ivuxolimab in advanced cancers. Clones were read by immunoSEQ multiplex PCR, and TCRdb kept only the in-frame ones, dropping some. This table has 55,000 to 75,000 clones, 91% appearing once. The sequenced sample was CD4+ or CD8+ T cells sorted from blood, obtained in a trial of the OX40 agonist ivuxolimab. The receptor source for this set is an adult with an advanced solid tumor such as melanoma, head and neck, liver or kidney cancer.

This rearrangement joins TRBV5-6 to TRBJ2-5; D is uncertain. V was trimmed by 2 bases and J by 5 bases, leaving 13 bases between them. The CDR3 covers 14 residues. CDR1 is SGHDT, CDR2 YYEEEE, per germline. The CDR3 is CASSLKDLLETQYF. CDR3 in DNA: TGTGCCAGCAGCTTAAAGGATCTATTGGAGACCCAGTACTTC.

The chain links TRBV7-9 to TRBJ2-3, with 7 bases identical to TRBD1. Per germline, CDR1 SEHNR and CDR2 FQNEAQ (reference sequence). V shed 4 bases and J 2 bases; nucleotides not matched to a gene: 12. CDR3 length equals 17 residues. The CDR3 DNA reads TGTGCCAGCAGCTCAGTTAGGTCCGGGACAGCCACAGATACGCAGTATTTT. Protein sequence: CASSSVRSGTATDTQYF.

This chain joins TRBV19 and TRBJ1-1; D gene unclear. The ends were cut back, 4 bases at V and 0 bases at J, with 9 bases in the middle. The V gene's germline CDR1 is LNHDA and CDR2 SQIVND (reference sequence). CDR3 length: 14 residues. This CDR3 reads CASSTTAMNTEAFF. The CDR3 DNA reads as TGTGCCAGTAGTACGACGGCTATGAACACTGAAGCTTTCTTT.

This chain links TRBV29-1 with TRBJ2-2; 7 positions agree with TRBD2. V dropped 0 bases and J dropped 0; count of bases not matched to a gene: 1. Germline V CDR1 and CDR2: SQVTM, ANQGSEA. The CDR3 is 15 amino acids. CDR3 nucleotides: TGCAGCGTTGAAGAGGGGGGGGCGAACACCGGGGAGCTGTTTTTT. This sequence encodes CSVEEGGANTGELFF.

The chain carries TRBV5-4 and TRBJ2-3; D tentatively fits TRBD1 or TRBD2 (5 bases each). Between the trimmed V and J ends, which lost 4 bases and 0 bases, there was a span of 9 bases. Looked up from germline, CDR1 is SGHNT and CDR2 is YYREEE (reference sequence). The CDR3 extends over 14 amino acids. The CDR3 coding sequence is TGTGCCAGCAGCGAGGGACCGAGCACAGATACGCAGTATTTT. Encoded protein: CASSEGPSTDTQYF.

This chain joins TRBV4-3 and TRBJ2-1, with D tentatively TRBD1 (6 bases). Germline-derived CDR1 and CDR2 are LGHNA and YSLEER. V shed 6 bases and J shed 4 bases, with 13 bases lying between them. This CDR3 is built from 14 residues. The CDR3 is CASRGSTGYNEQFF. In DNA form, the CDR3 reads TGCGCCAGCAGAGGATCGACAGGTTACAATGAGCAGTTCTTC.

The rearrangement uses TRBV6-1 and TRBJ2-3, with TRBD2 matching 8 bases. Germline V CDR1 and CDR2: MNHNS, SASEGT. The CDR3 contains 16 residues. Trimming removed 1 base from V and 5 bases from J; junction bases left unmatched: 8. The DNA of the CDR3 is TGTGCCAGCAGTGAAGGTTTTGGCAGCGGGGGAGATACGCAGTATTTT. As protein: CASSEGFGSGGDTQYF.

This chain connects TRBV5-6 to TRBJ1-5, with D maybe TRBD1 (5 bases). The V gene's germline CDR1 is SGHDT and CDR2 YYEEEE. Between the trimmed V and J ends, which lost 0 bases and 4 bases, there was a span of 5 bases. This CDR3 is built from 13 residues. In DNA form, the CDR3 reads TGTGCCAGCAGCTTGGCAGGGAATCAGCCCCAGCATTTT. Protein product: CASSLAGNQPQHF.

The CDR3 DNA reads TGTGCCACCAGCAGAGATCAACCCTTGAGCTCCTACAATGAGCAGTTCTTC. Protein sequence: CATSRDQPLSSYNEQFF. V and J are TRBV15 and TRBJ2-1, with D unresolved. The length of the CDR3 is 17 residues. Germline values: CDR1 LNHNV, CDR2 YYDKDF (reference sequence). The V end lost 0 bases, the J end lost 0 bases, and 12 bases lay between the germline ends.

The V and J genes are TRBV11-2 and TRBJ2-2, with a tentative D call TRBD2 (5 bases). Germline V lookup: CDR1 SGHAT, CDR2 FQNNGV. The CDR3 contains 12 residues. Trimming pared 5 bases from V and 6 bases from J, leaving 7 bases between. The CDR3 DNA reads TGTGCCAGCAGCCGGGGTTCCGGGGAGCTGTTTTTT. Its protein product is CASSRGSGELFF.

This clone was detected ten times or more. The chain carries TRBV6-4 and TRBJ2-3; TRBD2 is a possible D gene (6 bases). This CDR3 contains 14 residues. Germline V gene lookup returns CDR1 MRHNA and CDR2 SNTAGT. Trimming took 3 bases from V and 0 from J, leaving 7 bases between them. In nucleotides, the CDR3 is TGTGCCAGCAGTGAGGCGGGGAGCACAGATACGCAGTATTTT. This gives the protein CASSEAGSTDTQYF.

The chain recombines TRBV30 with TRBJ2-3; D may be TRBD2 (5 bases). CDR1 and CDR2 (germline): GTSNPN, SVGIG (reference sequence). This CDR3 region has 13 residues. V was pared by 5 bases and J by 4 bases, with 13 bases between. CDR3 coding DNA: TGTGCCTGGGCGGGCCTAGCCCCAGATACGCAGTATTTT. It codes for CAWAGLAPDTQYF.

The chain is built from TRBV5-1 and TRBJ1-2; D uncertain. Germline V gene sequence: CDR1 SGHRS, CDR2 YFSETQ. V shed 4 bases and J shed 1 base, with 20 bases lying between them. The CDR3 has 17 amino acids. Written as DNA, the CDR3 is TGCGCCAGCAGCCAAGAAGGTGGTTGGGCCCTTAACTATGGCTACACCTTC. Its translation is CASSQEGGWALNYGYTF.

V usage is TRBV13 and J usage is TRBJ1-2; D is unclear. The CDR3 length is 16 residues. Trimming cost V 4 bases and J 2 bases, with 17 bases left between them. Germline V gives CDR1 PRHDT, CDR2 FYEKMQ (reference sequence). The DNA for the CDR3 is TGTGCCAGCAGCTCAAACCCTGGTGAGGCAAACTATGGCTACACCTTC. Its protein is CASSSNPGEANYGYTF.

The DNA of the CDR3 is TGTGCCAGCAGGCGCGGGTACGAGCAGTACTTC. This gives the protein CASRRGYEQYF. This chain uses TRBV27 with TRBJ2-7, with D maybe TRBD2 (5 bases). This CDR3 region has 11 residues. V lost 6 bases and J 4 bases, leaving 7 bases between the germline ends. Germline V gene lookup returns CDR1 MNHEY and CDR2 SMNVEV (reference sequence).

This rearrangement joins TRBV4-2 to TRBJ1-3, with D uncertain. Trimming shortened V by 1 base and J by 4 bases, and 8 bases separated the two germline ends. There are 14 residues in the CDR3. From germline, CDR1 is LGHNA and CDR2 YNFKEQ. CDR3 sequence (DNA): TGTGCCAGCAGCCAAGGAGAGCTCGGAAACACCATATATTTT. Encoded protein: CASSQGELGNTIYF.

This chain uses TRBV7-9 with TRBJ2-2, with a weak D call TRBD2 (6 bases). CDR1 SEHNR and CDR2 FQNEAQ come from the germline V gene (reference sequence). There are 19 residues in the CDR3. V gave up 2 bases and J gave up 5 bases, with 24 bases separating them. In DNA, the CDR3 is TGTGCCAGCAGCTTATCGGGACCGGGGGAGCGGCTTGGGACCGGGGAGCTGTTTTTT. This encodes CASSLSGPGERLGTGELFF.

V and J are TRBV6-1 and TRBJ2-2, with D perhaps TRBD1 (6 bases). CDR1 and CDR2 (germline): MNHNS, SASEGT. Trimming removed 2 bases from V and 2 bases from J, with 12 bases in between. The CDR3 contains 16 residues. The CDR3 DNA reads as TGTGCCAGCAGTGAACCCCTAGGGGGTAACACCGGGGAGCTGTTTTTT. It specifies CASSEPLGGNTGELFF.

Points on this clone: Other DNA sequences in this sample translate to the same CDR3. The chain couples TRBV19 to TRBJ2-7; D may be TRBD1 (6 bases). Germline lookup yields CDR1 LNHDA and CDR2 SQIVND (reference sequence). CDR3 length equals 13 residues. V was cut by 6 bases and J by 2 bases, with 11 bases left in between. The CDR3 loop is CASSPGQTYEQYF. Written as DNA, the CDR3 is TGTGCCAGTAGCCCGGGACAAACCTACGAGCAGTACTTC.

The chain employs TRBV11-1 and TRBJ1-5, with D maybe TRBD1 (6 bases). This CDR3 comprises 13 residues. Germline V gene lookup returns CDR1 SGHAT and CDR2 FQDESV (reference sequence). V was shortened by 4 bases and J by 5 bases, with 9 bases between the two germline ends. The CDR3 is CASSSRQDQPQHF. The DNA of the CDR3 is TGTGCCAGCAGCTCCCGACAGGATCAGCCCCAGCATTTT.

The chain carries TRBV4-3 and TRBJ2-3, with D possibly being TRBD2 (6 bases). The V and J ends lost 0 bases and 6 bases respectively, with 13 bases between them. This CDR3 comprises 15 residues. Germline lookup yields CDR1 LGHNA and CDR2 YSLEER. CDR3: CASSQDTGSWDTQYF. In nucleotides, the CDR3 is TGCGCCAGCAGCCAAGATACCGGGAGCTGGGATACGCAGTATTTT.

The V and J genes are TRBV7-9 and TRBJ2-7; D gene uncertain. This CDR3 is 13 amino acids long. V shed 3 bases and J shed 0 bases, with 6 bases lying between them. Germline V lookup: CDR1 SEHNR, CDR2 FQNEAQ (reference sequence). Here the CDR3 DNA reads TGTGCCAGCAGCTTTAAGGGCTCCTACGAGCAGTACTTC. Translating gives CASSFKGSYEQYF.

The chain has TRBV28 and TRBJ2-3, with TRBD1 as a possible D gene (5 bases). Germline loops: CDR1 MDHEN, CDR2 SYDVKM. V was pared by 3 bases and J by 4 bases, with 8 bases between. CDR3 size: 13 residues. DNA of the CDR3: TGTGCCAGCAGTTTCAGGGTCGCAGATACGCAGTATTTT. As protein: CASSFRVADTQYF.

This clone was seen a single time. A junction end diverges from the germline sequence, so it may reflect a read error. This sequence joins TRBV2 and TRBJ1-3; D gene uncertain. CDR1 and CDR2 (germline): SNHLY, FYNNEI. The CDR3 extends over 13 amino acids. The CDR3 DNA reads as TGTGCCAGCAGGGAAGGCTCTGGAAACACCATATATTTT. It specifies CASREGSGNTIYF.

CDR3 sequence: CASSLNRASSYNEQFF. CDR3 nucleotides: TGTGCCAGCTCACTAAACCGGGCCAGCTCCTACAATGAGCAGTTCTTC. The genes are TRBV18 and TRBJ2-1; no firm D call. The CDR3 is 16 amino acids. V was cut by 4 bases and J by 0 bases, with 13 bases left in between. Per germline, CDR1 KGHSH and CDR2 LQKENI. The full variable domain, its missing parts supplied by reference TRBV18 and TRBJ2-1, is NAGVMQNPRHLVRRRGQEARLRCSPMKGHSHVYWYRQLPEEGLKFMVYLQKENIIDESGMPKERFSAEFPKEGPSILRIQQVVRGDSAAYFCASSLNRASSYNEQFFGPGTRLTVL.

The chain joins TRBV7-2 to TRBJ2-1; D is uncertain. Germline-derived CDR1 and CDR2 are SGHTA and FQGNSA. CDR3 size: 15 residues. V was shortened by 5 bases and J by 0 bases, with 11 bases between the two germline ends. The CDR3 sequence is CASSEVLLSYNEQFF. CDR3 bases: TGTGCCAGCAGCGAGGTCCTCCTCTCCTACAATGAGCAGTTCTTC.

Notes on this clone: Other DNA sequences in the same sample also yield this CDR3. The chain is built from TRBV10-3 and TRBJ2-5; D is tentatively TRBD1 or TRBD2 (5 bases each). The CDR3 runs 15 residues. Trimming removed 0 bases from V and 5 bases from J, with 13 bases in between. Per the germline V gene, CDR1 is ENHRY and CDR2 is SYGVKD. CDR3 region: CAISESGLAGETQYF. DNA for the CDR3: TGTGCCATCAGTGAGTCGGGGCTAGCCGGGGAGACCCAGTACTTC.

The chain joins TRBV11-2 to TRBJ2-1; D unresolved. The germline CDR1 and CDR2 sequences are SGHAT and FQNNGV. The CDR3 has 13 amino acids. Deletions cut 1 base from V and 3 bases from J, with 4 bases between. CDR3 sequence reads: CASSLGVYNEQFF. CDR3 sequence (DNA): TGTGCCAGCAGCTTAGGAGTCTACAATGAGCAGTTCTTC.

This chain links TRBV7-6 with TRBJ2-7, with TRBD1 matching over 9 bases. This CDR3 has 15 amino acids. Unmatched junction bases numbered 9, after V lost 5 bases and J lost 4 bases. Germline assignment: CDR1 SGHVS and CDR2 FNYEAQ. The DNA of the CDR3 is TGTGCCAGCAGCAATCCCGGGACAGGGCTTTACGAGCAGTACTTC. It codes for CASSNPGTGLYEQYF.

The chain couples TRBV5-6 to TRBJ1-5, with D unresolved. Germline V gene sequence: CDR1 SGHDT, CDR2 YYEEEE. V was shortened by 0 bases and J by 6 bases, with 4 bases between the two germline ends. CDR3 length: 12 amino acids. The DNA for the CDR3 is TGTGCCAGCAGCTTGGGCAGTCAGCCCCAGCATTTT. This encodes CASSLGSQPQHF.

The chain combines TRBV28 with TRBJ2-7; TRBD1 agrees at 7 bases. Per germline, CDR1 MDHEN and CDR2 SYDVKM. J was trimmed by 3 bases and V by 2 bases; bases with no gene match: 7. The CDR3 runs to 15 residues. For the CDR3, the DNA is TGTGCCAGCAGTTTAAGGGGGCCCTCTCACTACGAGCAGTACTTC. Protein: CASSLRGPSHYEQYF.

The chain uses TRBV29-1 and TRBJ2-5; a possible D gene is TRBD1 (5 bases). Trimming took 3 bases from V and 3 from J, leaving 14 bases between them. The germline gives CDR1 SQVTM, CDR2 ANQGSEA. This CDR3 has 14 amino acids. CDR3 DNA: TGCAGCGTTGAGAGATCGTGCAGGGAAGAGACCCAGTACTTC. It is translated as CSVERSCREETQYF.